The 18 T cell receptor beta chains given below trace back to one sample, sequenced in a study of shared clonotypes between healthy human individuals. Repertoires were generated with immunoSEQ multiplex PCR, while TCRdb's copy carries only in-frame clones and drops some. The sample includes some 1,400,000 clones, over 95% of them seen just once. The material sequenced was naive CD4+ T cells sorted from blood. Subset defined: CD45RA+ positively selected. The receptors were sampled from a man aged 25 to 40 in good health.

The chain carries TRBV14 and TRBJ2-7; 9 bases agree with TRBD1. Losses at the gene ends were 1 base for V and 1 base for J; bases not matched to a gene: 14. The CDR3 extends over 19 amino acids. The germline gives CDR1 SGHDN, CDR2 FVKESK. CDR3: CASSQVPHIQGALSYEQYF. In DNA, the CDR3 is TGTGCCAGCAGCCAAGTCCCTCACATACAGGGGGCGCTTTCCTACGAGCAGTACTTC.

The chain carries TRBV7-2 and TRBJ2-5; 9 nucleotides agree with TRBD1. Per the germline V gene, CDR1 is SGHTA and CDR2 is FQGNSA. CDR3 length: 14 residues. V trimming: 6 bases; J trimming: 2 bases; junction bases outside the gene matches: 4. CDR3 coding DNA: TGTGCCAGCAGGTCCGGGACAGGGCAAGAGACCCAGTACTTC. Protein sequence: CASRSGTGQETQYF.

The chain couples TRBV7-3 to TRBJ2-6; D is possibly TRBD1 (6 bases). Germline values: CDR1 SGHTA, CDR2 FQGTGA. This CDR3 has 15 amino acids. V lost 5 bases to trimming and J lost 2 bases, with 10 bases between them. CDR3 sequence: CASSINRAGANVLTF. CDR3 DNA sequence: TGTGCCAGCAGCATTAACAGGGCTGGGGCCAACGTCCTGACTTTC.

This chain uses TRBV28 with TRBJ2-1; 9 nucleotides line up with TRBD2. V shed 1 base, J shed 1 base, and the junction held 11 bases outside the gene matches. The CDR3 loop spans 19 amino acids. Germline V gene sequence: CDR1 MDHEN, CDR2 SYDVKM. In nucleotides, the CDR3 is TGTGCCAGCAGTTTATCAGCACTAGCGGGTGCTGCATCCTACAATGAGCAGTTCTTC. Residues: CASSLSALAGAASYNEQFF.

The gene calls are TRBV6-1 and TRBJ1-1; the D is unclear. CDR1 is MNHNS, CDR2 SASEGT, per germline. Between the trimmed V and J ends, which lost 7 bases and 1 base, there was a span of 10 bases. The CDR3 contains 13 residues. In nucleotides, the CDR3 is TGTGCCAGCAAATATACCAAGAACACTGAAGCTTTCTTT. This sequence encodes CASKYTKNTEAFF.

This chain connects TRBV15 to TRBJ2-6, with 12 bases fitting TRBD1. The germline gives CDR1 LNHNV, CDR2 YYDKDF (reference sequence). The CDR3 runs 20 residues. The V gene end was trimmed by 3 bases and the J gene end by 4 bases; junction bases not matched to a gene: 13. The CDR3 nucleotides read TGTGCCACCAGCAGTCCTTCGGCGGGACAGGGGGCGGGAGGGGCCAACGTCCTGACTTTC. Amino acid sequence: CATSSPSAGQGAGGANVLTF.

The gene calls are TRBV7-8 and TRBJ2-2; D is unclear. Germline V lookup: CDR1 SGHVS, CDR2 FQNEAQ. The V end was cut by 1 base, the J end by 3 bases, with 6 bases between. CDR3 size: 14 residues. The CDR3 spells CASSLGRYTGELFF. The DNA for the CDR3 is TGTGCCAGCAGCTTAGGCAGGTACACCGGGGAGCTGTTTTTT. The variable domain in full, with the rest retrieved from reference TRBV7-8 and TRBJ2-2, is GAGVSQSPRYKVAKRGQDVALRCDPISGHVSLFWYQQALGQGPEFLTYFQNEAQLDKSGLPSDRFFAERPEGSVSTLKIQRTQQEDSAVYLCASSLGRYTGELFFGEGSRLTVL.

The gene calls are TRBV2 and TRBJ2-2; D gene unclear. CDR1 is SNHLY, CDR2 FYNNEI, per germline. V gave up 5 bases and J gave up 6 bases, with 16 bases separating them. This CDR3 has 15 amino acids. The DNA for the CDR3 is TGTGCCAGCAGTCCCCCCACACCCGGGCCCGGGGAGCTGTTTTTT. Protein: CASSPPTPGPGELFF.

The chain carries TRBV18 and TRBJ1-5; perhaps TRBD1 as D (6 bases). Trimming took off 4 bases at V and 0 bases at J, with 10 bases between the two ends. The CDR3 runs to 15 residues. The germline CDR1 and CDR2 sequences are KGHSH and LQKENI. The CDR3 spells CASSLTDSSNQPQHF. CDR3 nucleotide sequence: TGTGCCAGCTCACTCACGGACAGTAGCAATCAGCCCCAGCATTTT.

The chain joins TRBV5-1 to TRBJ2-3; 8 bases fit TRBD1. The CDR3 loop spans 15 amino acids. V was pared by 3 bases and J by 1 base, with 4 bases of the junction left unmatched. Germline CDR1 and CDR2: SGHRS and YFSETQ. CDR3 amino acids: CASSSGGAGTDTQYF. The CDR3 DNA is TGCGCCAGCAGCTCAGGGGGCGCAGGCACAGATACGCAGTATTTT. The complete variable domain, with remaining parts taken from reference TRBV5-1 and TRBJ2-3, reads KAGVTQTPRYLIKTRGQQVTLSCSPISGHRSVSWYQQTPGQGLQFLFEYFSETQRNKGNFPGRFSGRQFSNSRSEMNVSTLELGDSALYLCASSSGGAGTDTQYFGPGTRLTVL.

V is TRBV10-1 and J is TRBJ2-5; D might be TRBD1 (6 bases). The V and J ends lost 6 bases and 3 bases respectively, with 17 bases between them. This CDR3 is 15 amino acids long. Germline V lookup: CDR1 WNHNN, CDR2 SYGVQD (reference sequence). Here the CDR3 DNA reads TGCGCCAGCAGCAACTATGGGGGCCTAGAAGAGACCCAGTACTTC. Protein: CASSNYGGLEETQYF.

The V and J genes are TRBV6-4 and TRBJ2-5, with D hard to call. V was clipped by 4 bases and J by 4 bases, with 10 bases between them. The V gene's germline CDR1 is MRHNA and CDR2 SNTAGT. There are 13 residues in the CDR3. CDR3 protein: CASSVNRGETQYF. CDR3 DNA: TGTGCCAGCAGTGTTAACAGAGGAGAGACCCAGTACTTC.

This clone was detected only once. The chain combines TRBV6-6 with TRBJ2-5; no clear D. This CDR3 has 12 amino acids. Trimming stripped 4 bases from V and 3 bases from J, with 6 bases between. Germline CDR1 reads MNHNY; CDR2 reads SVGAGI (reference sequence). CDR3 nucleotides: TGTGCCAGCAGTTTCGCGGAAGAGACCCAGTACTTC. Its translation is CASSFAEETQYF.

The rearrangement links TRBV6-1 to TRBJ1-5, with D maybe TRBD1 (5 bases). CDR1 and CDR2 (germline): MNHNS, SASEGT. This CDR3 spans 14 amino acids. The V gene lost 7 bases and the J gene lost 4 bases, with 14 bases spanning the gap. This CDR3 is CASTPRDGNQPQHF. The CDR3 DNA reads as TGTGCCAGCACCCCCCGGGACGGTAATCAGCCCCAGCATTTT.

The V and J genes are TRBV6-6 and TRBJ2-7; 7 bases match TRBD1. Germline CDR1 and CDR2: MNHNY and SVGAGI (reference sequence). V lost 6 bases to trimming and J lost 0 bases; unmatched junction nucleotides: 8. This CDR3 is built from 15 residues. DNA for the CDR3: TGTGCCAGCAGCGCCAACCGGGACAGCTCCTACGAGCAGTACTTC. Translation: CASSANRDSSYEQYF.

V is TRBV5-4 and J is TRBJ2-7, with TRBD2 as a possible D gene (5 bases). This CDR3 spans 15 amino acids. The germline V and J ends were trimmed by 1 base and 3 bases, with 14 bases remaining between them. Looked up from germline, CDR1 is SGHNT and CDR2 is YYREEE (reference sequence). The CDR3 DNA reads as TGTGCCAGCAGCTTGCTCAGCGGAACTATCTACGAGCAGTACTTC. Its translation: CASSLLSGTIYEQYF.

This chain links TRBV5-1 with TRBJ1-1, with TRBD1 as a possible D gene (5 bases). The CDR3 totals 14 residues. The germline CDR1 and CDR2 sequences are SGHRS and YFSETQ. Trimming stripped 4 bases from V and 1 base from J, with 11 bases between. The CDR3 protein is CASSLERGNTEAFF. In DNA form, the CDR3 reads TGCGCCAGCAGCCTCGAGAGGGGGAACACTGAAGCTTTCTTT. Drawing the rest from reference TRBV5-1 and TRBJ1-1, the complete variable domain is KAGVTQTPRYLIKTRGQQVTLSCSPISGHRSVSWYQQTPGQGLQFLFEYFSETQRNKGNFPGRFSGRQFSNSRSEMNVSTLELGDSALYLCASSLERGNTEAFFGQGTRLTVV.

The V and J genes are TRBV5-8 and TRBJ2-7, with TRBD1 matching 8 bases. The germline CDR1 and CDR2 sequences are SGHTS and YDEGEE. The J segment lost 2 bases and the V segment lost 3 bases, leaving 4 bases of the junction unmatched. The CDR3 runs to 14 residues. The CDR3 loop is CASSSLGQAYEQYF. CDR3 sequence (DNA): TGTGCCAGCAGCTCCCTGGGACAGGCCTACGAGCAGTACTTC.